This T cell receptor beta chain came from a study of molecular identifiers for immune sequencing clone quantification. Previously reported methods and listed TCR primers produced the bulk TCR libraries. TCRdb reprocessed the PCR reads with MiXCR, giving one entry per CDR3 protein. The sample has more than 550,000 distinct CDR3 sequences; around 25% are singletons. General study points: Jurkat TCR RNA from one cell was spiked into about a million naive cells, and it was reportedly detectable there.

This clonotype was picked up one time. Its antigen is unidentified. The ends were cut back, 6 bases at V and 0 bases at J, with 11 bases in the middle. The CDR3 is 14 residues long. The material sequenced was naive CD8+ T cells from blood, with Jurkat cell RNA spiked in. The subset here: FACS-sorted CD8+CD4-CCR7+CD45RA+ naive T cells. The chain couples TRBV12-3 or TRBV12-4 to TRBJ2-5, with D tentatively TRBD1 (6 bases). This receptor was identified in a human donor in good health. Some libraries in this study had Jurkat cell RNA spiked in. The CDR3 protein is CASSPQGHQETQYF. The CDR3 DNA is TGTGCCAGCAGCCCGCAGGGGCACCAAGAGACCCAGTACTTC.